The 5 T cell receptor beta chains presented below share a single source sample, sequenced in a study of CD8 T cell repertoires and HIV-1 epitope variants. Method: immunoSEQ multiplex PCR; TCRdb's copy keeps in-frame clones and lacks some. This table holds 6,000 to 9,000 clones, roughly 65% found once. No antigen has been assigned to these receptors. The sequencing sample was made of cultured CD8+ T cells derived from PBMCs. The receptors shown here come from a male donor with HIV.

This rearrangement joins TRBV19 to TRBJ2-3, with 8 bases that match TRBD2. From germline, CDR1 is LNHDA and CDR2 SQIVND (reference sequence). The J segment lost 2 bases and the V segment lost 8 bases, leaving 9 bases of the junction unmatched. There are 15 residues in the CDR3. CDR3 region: CASHTGRGDTDTQYF. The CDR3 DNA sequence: TGTGCCAGTCATACGGGGCGGGGGGACACAGATACGCAGTATTTT.

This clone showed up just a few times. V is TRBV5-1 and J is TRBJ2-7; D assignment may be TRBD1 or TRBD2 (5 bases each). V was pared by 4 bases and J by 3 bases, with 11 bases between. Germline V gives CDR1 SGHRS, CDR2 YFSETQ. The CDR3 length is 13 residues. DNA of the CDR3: TGCGCCAGCAGCCCATGGGACGGCTACGAGCAGTACTTC. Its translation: CASSPWDGYEQYF.

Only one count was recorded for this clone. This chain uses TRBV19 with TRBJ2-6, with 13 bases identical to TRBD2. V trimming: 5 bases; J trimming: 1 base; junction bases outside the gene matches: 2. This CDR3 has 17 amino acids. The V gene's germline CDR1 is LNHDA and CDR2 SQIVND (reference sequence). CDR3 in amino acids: CASSLGLAGSGANVLTF. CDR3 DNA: TGTGCCAGTAGTTTGGGACTAGCGGGGTCTGGGGCCAACGTCCTGACTTTC.

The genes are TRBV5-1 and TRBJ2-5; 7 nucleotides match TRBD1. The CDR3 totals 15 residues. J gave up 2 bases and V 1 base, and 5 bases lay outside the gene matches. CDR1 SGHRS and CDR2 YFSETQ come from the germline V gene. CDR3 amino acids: CASSLPRGRQETQYF. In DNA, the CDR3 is TGCGCCAGCAGCTTGCCGAGGGGGCGGCAAGAGACCCAGTACTTC.

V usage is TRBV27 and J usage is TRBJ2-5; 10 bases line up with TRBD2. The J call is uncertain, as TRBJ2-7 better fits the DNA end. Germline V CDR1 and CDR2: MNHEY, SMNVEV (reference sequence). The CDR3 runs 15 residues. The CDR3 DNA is TGTGCCAGCAGTTCGTACCTAAGCGGGGGGGACGAGCAGTACTTC. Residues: CASSSYLSGGDEQYF.